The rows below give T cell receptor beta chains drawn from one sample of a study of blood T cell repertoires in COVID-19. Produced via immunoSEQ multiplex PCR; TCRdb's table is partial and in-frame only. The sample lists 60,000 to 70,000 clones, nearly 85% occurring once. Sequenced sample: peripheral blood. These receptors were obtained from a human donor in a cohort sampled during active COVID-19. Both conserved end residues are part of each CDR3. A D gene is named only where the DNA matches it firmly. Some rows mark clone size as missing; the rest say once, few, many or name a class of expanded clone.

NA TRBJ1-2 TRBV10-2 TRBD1 CASSPDRGSYGYTF TGCGCCAGCAGTCCCGACAGGGGCTCCTATGGCTACACCTTC
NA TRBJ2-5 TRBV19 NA CASSIGQLSQQETQYF TGTGCCAGTAGTATTGGGCAGCTCTCTCAACAAGAGACCCAGTACTTC
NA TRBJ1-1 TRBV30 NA CAWRISREAFF TGTGCCTGGAGAATCTCCAGAGAAGCTTTCTTT
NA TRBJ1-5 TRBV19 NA CASSGGRVRDQPQHF TGTGCCAGTAGTGGGGGCAGGGTTCGTGATCAGCCCCAGCATTTT
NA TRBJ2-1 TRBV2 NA CASSYRESYNEQFF TGTGCCAGCAGTTACAGGGAATCCTACAATGAGCAGTTCTTC
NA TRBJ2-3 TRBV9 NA CASSPGAAAHTDTQYF TGTGCCAGCAGCCCAGGGGCAGCGGCCCACACAGATACGCAGTATTTT
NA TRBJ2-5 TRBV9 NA CASSPGLLYQETQYF TGTGCCAGCAGCCCTGGACTGTTGTACCAAGAGACCCAGTACTTC
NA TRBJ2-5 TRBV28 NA CASSSERYQYF TGTGCCAGCAGTTCCGAGCGCTACCAGTACTTC
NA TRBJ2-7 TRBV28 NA CASSLLEAGYEQYF TGTGCCAGCAGTTTACTCGAAGCCGGGTACGAGCAGTACTTC
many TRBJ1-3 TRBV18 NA CASSTILRGLTGNTIYF TGTGCCAGCTCAACTATCCTCAGGGGTCTAACTGGAAACACCATATATTTT
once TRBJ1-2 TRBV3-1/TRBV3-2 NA CASSLQGNYGYTF TGTGCCAGCAGCTTACAGGGTAACTATGGCTACACCTTC
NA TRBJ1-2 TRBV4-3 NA CASSQWQSDYGYTF TGCGCCAGCAGCCAGTGGCAATCCGACTATGGCTACACCTTC
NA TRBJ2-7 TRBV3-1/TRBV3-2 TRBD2 CASSQRGGGEQYF TGTGCCAGCAGCCAGCGGGGGGGTGGCGAGCAGTACTTC
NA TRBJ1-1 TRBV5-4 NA CASRSRGRGAEAFF TGTGCCAGCAGGTCCCGCGGGCGGGGCGCTGAAGCTTTCTTT
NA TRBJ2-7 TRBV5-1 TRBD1 CASSSGTGAYEQYF TGCGCCAGCAGCTCCGGGACAGGAGCCTACGAGCAGTACTTC
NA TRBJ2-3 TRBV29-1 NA CSVEGVLGSPDTQYF TGCAGCGTTGAAGGGGTCCTAGGGAGCCCAGATACGCAGTATTTT
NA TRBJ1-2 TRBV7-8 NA CASSPTRFPWWGYTF TGTGCCAGCAGCCCCACACGCTTCCCCTGGTGGGGCTACACCTTC
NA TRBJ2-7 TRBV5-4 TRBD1 CASSPPGQGSSYEQYF TGTGCCAGCAGCCCACCCGGACAGGGCTCATCCTACGAGCAGTACTTC
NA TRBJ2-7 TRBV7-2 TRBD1 CASSTRQGSYEQYF TGTGCCAGCAGCACCCGACAGGGATCCTACGAGCAGTACTTC
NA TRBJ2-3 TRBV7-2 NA CASSPPVRGADTQYF TGTGCCAGCAGCCCCCCCGTCAGGGGAGCAGATACGCAGTATTTT
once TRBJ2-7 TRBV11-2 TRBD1 CASSSQQGLSYEQYF TGTGCCAGCAGCTCCCAACAGGGGCTCTCCTACGAGCAGTACTTC
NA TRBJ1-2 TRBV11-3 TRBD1 CASTRQGETTRYGYTF TGTGCCAGCACCAGACAGGGGGAAACAACGAGATATGGCTACACCTTC
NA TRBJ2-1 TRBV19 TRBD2 CASSPLAELYNEQFF TGTGCCAGTAGTCCACTAGCGGAACTATACAATGAGCAGTTCTTC
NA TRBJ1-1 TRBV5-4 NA CASSSTGLDTEAFF TGTGCCAGCAGCTCTACAGGGCTCGACACTGAAGCTTTCTTT
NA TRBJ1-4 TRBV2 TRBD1 CASSGTGAPEKLFF TGTGCCAGCAGCGGCACAGGGGCCCCTGAAAAACTGTTTTTT
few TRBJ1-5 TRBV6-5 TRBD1 CASSPTGTDNQPQHF TGTGCCAGCAGTCCCACCGGGACAGACAATCAGCCCCAGCATTTT
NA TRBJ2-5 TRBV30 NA CAWSGAGKHQETQYF TGTGCCTGGAGTGGGGCGGGAAAACACCAAGAGACCCAGTACTTC
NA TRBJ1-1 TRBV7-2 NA CASSLRTVTEAFF TGTGCCAGCAGCTTACGGACAGTTACTGAAGCTTTCTTT
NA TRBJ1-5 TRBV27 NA CASSFGGRQPQHF TGTGCCAGCAGTTTCGGGGGGCGGCAGCCCCAGCATTTT
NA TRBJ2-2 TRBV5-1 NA CASSLGWLNTGELFF TGCGCCAGCAGCCTCGGGTGGTTAAACACCGGGGAGCTGTTTTTT
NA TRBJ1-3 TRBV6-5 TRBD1 CASRRQGASGNTIYF TGTGCCAGCAGACGACAGGGGGCATCTGGAAACACCATATATTTT
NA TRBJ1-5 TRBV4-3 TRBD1 CASSQDRRQGALLAQPQHF TGCGCCAGCAGCCAAGATCGGAGACAGGGGGCTCTTTTGGCTCAGCCCCAGCATTTT
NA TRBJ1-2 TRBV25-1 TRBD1 CASSLPGTVSLYGYTF TGTGCCAGCAGCTTACCCGGGACAGTTTCTCTCTATGGCTACACCTTC
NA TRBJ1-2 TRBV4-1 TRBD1 CASSQDMGRGLNYGYTF TGCGCCAGCAGCCAAGACATGGGCAGGGGGCTTAACTATGGCTACACCTTC
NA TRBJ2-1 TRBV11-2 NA CASSLLGGNNEQFF TGTGCCAGCAGCCTACTAGGAGGGAACAATGAGCAGTTCTTC
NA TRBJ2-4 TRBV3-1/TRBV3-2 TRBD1 CASSHGDRGNIQYF TGTGCCAGCAGCCACGGGGACAGGGGAAACATTCAGTACTTC
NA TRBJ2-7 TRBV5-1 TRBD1 CASSLGLQGASYEQYF TGCGCCAGCAGCTTGGGTCTACAGGGGGCGTCTTACGAGCAGTACTTC
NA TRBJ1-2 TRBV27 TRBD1 CASSFRDRGRYGYTF TGTGCCAGCTCCTTCCGGGACAGGGGCAGGTATGGCTACACCTTC
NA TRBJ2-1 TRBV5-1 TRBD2 CASSSGGGDEQFF TGCGCCAGCAGCTCCGGGGGGGGCGATGAGCAGTTCTTC
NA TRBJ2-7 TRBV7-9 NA CASSLVQDSYEQYF TGTGCCAGCAGCTTAGTACAGGACTCCTACGAGCAGTACTTC
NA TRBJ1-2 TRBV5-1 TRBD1 CASSWGQALRNYGYTF TGCGCCAGCAGCTGGGGACAGGCCCTCCGGAACTATGGCTACACCTTC
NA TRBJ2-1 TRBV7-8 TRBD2 CASSWERGGRGNEQFF TGTGCCAGCAGCTGGGAGCGGGGGGGCCGCGGCAATGAGCAGTTCTTC
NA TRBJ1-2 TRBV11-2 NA CASSGYGGGNYGYTF TGTGCCAGCAGCGGGTACGGCGGAGGGAACTATGGCTACACCTTC
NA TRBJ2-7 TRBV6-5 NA CASSYSNRGSYEQYF TGTGCCAGCAGTTACTCGAATCGGGGCTCCTACGAGCAGTACTTC
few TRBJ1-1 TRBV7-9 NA CASSPGAVNTEAFF TGTGCCAGCAGCCCGGGAGCAGTGAACACTGAAGCTTTCTTT
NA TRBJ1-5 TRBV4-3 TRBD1 CASSQDWGTETDSNQPQHF TGCGCCAGCAGCCAAGATTGGGGGACAGAGACAGATAGCAATCAGCCCCAGCATTTT